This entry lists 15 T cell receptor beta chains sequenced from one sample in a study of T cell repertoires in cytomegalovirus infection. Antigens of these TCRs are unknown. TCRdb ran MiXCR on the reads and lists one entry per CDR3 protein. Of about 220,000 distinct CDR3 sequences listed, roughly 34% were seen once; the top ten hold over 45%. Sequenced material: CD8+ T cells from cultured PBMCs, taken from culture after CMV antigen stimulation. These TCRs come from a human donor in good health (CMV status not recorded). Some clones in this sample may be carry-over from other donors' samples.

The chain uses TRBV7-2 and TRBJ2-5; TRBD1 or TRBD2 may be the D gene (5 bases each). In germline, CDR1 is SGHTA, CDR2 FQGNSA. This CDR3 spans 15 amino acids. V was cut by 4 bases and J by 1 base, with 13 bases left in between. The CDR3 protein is CASSSLGVSQETQYF. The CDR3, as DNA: TGTGCCAGCAGCTCGTTGGGGGTCTCCCAAGAGACCCAGTACTTC.

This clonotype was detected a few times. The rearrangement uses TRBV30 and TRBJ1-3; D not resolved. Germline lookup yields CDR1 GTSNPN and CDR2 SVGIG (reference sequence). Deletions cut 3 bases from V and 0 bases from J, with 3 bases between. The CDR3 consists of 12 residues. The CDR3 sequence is CAWSPSGNTIYF. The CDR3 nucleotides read TGTGCCTGGAGCCCCTCTGGAAACACCATATATTTT.

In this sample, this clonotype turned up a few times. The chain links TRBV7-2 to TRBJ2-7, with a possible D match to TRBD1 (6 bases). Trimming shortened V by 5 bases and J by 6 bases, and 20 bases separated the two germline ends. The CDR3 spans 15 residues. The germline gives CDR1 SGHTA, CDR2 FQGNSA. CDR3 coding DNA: TGTGCCAGCAGCCGGGCGATCCTAAACAGGGTCGAGCAGTACTTC. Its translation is CASSRAILNRVEQYF.

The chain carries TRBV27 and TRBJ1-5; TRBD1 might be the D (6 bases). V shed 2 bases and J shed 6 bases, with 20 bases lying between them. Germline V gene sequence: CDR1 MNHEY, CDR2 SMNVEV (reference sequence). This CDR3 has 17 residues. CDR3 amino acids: CASSLVVETGIFQPQHF. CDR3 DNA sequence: TGTGCCAGCAGTTTAGTCGTTGAGACAGGAATTTTTCAGCCCCAGCATTTT.

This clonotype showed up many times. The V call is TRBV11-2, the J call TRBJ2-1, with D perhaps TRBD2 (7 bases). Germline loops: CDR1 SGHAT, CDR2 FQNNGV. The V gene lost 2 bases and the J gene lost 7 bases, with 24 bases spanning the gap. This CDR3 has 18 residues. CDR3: CASSLWSRAGEGINEQFF. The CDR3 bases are TGTGCCAGCAGCTTATGGTCGAGGGCAGGGGAGGGTATAAATGAGCAGTTCTTC.

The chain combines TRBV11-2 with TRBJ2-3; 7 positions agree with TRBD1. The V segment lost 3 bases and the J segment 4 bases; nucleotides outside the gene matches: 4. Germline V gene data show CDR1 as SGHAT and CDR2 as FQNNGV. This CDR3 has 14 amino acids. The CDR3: CASSFNTGADTQYF. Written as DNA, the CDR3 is TGTGCCAGCAGCTTCAACACAGGGGCAGATACGCAGTATTTT.

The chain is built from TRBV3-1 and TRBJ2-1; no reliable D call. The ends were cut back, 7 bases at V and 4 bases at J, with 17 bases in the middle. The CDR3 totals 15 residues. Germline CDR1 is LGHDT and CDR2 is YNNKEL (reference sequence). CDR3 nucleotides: TGTGCCAGCACCGATACTCGACTCGGGTACAATGAGCAGTTCTTC. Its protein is CASTDTRLGYNEQFF.

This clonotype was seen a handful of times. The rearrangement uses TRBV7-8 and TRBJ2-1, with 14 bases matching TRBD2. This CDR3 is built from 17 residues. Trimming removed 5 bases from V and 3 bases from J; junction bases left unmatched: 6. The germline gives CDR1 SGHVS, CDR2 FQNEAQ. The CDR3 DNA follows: TGTGCCAGCAGCCCAAGACTAGCGGGAGGGGACTACAATGAGCAGTTCTTC. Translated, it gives CASSPRLAGGDYNEQFF.

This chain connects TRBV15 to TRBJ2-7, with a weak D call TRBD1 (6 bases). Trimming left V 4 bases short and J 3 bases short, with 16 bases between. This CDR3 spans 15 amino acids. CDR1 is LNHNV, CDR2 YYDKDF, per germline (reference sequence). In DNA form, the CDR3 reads TGTGCCACCAGCATAGCCCAGGGGACGTACTACGAGCAGTACTTC. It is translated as CATSIAQGTYYEQYF.

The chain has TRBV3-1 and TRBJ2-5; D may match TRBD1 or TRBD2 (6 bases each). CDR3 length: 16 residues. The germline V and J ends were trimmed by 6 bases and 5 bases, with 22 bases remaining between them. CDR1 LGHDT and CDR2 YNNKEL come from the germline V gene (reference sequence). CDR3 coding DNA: TGTGCCAGCAGATTCTCGAGGGGGGCGCAGCGCGAGACCCAGTACTTC. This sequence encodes CASRFSRGAQRETQYF.

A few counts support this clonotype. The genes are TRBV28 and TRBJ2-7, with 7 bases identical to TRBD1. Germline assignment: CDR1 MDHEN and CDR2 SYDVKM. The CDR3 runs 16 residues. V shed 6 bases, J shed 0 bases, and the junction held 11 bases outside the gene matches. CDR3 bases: TGTGCCAGCAGCCTCTCGTGGGACAGAAGCTCCTACGAGCAGTACTTC. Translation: CASSLSWDRSSYEQYF.

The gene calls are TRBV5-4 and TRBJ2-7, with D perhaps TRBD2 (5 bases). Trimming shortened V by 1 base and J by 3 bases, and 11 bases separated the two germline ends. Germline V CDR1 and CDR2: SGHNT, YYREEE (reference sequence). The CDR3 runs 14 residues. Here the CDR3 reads CASSLWTGDYEQYF. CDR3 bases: TGTGCCAGCAGCTTGTGGACTGGAGACTACGAGCAGTACTTC.

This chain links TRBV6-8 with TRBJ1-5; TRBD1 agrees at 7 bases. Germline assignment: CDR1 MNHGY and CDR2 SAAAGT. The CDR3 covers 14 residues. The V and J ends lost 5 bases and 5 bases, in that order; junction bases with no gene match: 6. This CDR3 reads CASSLRGMDQPQHF. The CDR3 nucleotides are TGTGCCAGCAGTCTCAGGGGGATGGATCAGCCCCAGCATTTT.

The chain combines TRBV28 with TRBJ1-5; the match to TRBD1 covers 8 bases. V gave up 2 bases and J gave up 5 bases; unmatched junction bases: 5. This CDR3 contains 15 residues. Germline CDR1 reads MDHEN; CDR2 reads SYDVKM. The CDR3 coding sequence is TGTGCCAGCAGTTTACAGGGGGCGCGGGATCAGCCCCAGCATTTT. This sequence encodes CASSLQGARDQPQHF.

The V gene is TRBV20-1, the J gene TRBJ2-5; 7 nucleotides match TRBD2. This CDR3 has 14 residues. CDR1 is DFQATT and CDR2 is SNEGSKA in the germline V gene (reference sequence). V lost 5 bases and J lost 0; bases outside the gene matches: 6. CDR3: CSAQRLAYQETQYF. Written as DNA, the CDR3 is TGCAGTGCTCAGAGACTAGCCTACCAAGAGACCCAGTACTTC.